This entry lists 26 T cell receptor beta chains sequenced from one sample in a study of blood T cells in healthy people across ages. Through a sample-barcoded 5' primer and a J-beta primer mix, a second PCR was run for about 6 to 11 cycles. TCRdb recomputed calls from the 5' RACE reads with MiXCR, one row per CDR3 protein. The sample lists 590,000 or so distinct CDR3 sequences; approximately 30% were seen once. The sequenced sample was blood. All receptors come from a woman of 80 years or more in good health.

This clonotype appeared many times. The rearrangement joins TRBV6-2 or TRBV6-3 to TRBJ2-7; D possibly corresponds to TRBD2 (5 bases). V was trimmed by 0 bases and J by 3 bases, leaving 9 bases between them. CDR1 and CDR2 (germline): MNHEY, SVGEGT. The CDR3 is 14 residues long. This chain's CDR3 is CASSYSLGGYEQYF. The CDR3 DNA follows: TGTGCCAGCAGTTACTCGCTAGGAGGCTACGAGCAGTACTTC.

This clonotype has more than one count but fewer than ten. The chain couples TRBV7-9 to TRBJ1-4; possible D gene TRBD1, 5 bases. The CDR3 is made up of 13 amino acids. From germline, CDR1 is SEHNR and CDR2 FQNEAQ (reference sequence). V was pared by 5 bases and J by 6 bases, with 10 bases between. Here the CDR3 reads CASSVPGDEKLFF. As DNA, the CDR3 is TGTGCCAGCAGCGTTCCGGGGGATGAAAAACTGTTTTTT. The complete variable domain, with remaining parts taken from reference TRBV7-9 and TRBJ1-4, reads DTGVSQNPRHKITKRGQNVTFRCDPISEHNRLYWYRQTLGQGPEFLTYFQNEAQLEKSRLLSDRFSAERPKGSFSTLEIQRTEQGDSAMYLCASSVPGDEKLFFGSGTQLSVL.

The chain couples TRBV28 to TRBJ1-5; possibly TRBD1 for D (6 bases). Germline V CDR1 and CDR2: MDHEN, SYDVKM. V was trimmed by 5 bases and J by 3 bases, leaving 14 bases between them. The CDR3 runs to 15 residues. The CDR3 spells CASSPGDRNNQPQHF. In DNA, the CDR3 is TGTGCCAGCAGTCCCGGAGACAGGAACAATCAGCCCCAGCATTTT.

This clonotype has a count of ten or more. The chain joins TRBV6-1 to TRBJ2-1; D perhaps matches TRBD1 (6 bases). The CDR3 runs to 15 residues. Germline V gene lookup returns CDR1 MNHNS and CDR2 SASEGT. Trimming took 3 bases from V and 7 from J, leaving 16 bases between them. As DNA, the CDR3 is TGTGCCAGCAGTGAGGAGCCCCAAGGGGGAAATGAGCAGTTCTTC. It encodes CASSEEPQGGNEQFF.

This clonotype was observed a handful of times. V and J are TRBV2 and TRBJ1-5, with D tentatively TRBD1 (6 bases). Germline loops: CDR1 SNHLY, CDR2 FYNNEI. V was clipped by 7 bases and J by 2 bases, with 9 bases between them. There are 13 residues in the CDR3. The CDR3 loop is CASMDSRNQPQHF. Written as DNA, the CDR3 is TGTGCCAGCATGGACAGCCGCAATCAGCCCCAGCATTTT.

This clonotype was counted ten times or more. CDR3 region: CASSSDVFSEEQYF. The CDR3 bases are TGTGCCAGCAGCTCGGACGTTTTCTCCGAGGAGCAGTACTTC. The chain has TRBV11-2 and TRBJ2-4; no firm D call. The CDR3 contains 14 residues. In germline, CDR1 is SGHAT, CDR2 FQNNGV. Trimming left V 4 bases short and J 13 bases short, with 20 bases between.

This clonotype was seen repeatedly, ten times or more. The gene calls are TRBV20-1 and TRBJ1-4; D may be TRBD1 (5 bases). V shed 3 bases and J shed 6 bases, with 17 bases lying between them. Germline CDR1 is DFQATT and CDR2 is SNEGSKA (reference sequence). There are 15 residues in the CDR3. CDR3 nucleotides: TGCAGTGCTAGGCCCAGGGCCGGCGGATATGAAAAACTGTTTTTT. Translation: CSARPRAGGYEKLFF.

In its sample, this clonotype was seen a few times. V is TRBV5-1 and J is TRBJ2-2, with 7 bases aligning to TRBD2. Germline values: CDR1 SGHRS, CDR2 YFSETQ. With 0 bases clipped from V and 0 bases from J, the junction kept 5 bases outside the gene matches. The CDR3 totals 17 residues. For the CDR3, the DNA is TGCGCCAGCAGCTTGGCTGGACTAGAGTCGAACACCGGGGAGCTGTTTTTT. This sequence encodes CASSLAGLESNTGELFF.

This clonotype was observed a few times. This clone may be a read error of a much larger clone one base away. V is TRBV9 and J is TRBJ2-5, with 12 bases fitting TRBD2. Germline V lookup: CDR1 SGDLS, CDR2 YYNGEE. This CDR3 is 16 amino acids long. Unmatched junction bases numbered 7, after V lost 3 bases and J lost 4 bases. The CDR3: CASSDTSGGSRETQYF. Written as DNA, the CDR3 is TGTGCCAGCAGCGACACTAGCGGGGGGAGTCGAGAGACCCAGTACTTC.

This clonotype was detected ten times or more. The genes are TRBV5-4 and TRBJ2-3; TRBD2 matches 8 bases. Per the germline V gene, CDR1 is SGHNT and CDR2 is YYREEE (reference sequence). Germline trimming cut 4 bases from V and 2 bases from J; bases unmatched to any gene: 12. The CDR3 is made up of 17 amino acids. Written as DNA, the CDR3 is TGTGCCAGCAGCCCACCCGGACGCGGGGGGAACACAGATACGCAGTATTTT. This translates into CASSPPGRGGNTDTQYF.

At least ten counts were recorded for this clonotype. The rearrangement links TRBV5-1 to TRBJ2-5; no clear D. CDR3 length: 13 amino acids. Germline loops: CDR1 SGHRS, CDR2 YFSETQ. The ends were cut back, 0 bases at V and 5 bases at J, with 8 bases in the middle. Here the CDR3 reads CASSLAVSETQYF. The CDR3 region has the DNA TGCGCCAGCAGCTTGGCCGTATCCGAGACCCAGTACTTC.

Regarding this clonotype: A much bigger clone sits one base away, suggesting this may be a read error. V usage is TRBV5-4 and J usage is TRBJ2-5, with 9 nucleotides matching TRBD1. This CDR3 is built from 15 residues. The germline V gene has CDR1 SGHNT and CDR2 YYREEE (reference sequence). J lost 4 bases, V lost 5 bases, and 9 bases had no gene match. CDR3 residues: CASRRGQGEGETQYF. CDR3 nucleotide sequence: TGTGCCAGCAGGAGGGGACAGGGTGAGGGAGAGACCCAGTACTTC.

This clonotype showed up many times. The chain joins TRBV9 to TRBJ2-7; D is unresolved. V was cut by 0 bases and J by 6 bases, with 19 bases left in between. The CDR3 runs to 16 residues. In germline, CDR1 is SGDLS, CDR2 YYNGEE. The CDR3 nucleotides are TGTGCCAGCAGCGTAGAGAGTGGGCGGACCGGCGGCGAGCAGTACTTC. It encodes CASSVESGRTGGEQYF.

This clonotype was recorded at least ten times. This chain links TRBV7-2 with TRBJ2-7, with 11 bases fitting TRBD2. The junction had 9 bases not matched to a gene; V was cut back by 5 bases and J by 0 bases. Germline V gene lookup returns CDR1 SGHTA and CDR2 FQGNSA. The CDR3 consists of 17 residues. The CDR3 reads CASSPGLAAYRSYEQYF. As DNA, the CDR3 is TGTGCCAGCAGCCCGGGACTAGCGGCTTACCGCTCCTACGAGCAGTACTTC.

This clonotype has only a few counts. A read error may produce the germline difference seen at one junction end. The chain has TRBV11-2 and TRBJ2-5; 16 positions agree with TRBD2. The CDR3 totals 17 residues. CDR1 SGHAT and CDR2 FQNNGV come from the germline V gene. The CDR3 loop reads CASSFGTSGGAKEAQYF. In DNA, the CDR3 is TGTGCCAGCAGCTTTGGGACTAGCGGGGGGGCCAAAGAGGCCCAGTACTTC.

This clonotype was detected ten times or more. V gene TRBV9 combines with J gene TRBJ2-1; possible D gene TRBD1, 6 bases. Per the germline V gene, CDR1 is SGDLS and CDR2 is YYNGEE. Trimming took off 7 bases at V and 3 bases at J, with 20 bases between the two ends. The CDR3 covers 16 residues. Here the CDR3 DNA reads TGTGCCAGCGGAAAAGTGGGACACGGACTCTACAATGAGCAGTTCTTC. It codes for CASGKVGHGLYNEQFF.

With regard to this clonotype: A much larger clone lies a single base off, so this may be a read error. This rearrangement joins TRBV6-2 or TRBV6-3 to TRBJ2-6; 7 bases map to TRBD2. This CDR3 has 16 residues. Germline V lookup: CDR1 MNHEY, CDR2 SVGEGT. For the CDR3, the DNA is TGTGCCAGCAGTTACGTGGGAGGGCCTGGGGCCGACGTCCTGACTTTC. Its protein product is CASSYVGGPGADVLTF.

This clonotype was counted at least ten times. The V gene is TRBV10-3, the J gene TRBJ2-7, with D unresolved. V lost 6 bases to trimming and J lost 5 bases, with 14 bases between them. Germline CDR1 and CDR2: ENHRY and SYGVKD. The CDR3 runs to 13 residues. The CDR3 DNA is TGTGCCATCAGACCCCGGGCGACCGACGAGCAGTACTTC. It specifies CAIRPRATDEQYF.

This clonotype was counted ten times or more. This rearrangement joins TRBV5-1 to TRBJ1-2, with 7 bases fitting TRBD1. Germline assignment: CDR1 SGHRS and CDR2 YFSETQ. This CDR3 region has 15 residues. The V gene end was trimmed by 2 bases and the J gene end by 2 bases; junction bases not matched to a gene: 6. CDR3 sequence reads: CASSLPTGNNYGYTF. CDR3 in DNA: TGCGCCAGCAGCTTACCGACAGGGAACAACTATGGCTACACCTTC.

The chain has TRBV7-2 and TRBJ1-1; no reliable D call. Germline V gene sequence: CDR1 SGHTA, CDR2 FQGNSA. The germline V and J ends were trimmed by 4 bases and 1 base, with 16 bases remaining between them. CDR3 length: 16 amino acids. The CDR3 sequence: CASSSPGWVPNTEAFF. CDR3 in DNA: TGTGCCAGCAGCTCCCCAGGTTGGGTACCGAACACTGAAGCTTTCTTT.

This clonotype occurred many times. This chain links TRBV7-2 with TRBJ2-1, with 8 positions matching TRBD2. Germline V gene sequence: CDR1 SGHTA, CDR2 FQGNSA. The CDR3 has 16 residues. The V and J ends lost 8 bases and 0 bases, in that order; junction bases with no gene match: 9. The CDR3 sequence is CASSRGGPRSYNEQFF. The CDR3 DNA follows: TGTGCCAGCTCTCGGGGGGGGCCTCGCTCCTACAATGAGCAGTTCTTC.

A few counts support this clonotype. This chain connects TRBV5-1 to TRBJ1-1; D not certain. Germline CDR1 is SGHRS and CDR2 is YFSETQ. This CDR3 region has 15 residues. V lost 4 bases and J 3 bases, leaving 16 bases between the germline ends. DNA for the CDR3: TGCGCCAGCAGCCTTCCCCTACCCTCGGACACTGAAGCTTTCTTT. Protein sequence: CASSLPLPSDTEAFF.

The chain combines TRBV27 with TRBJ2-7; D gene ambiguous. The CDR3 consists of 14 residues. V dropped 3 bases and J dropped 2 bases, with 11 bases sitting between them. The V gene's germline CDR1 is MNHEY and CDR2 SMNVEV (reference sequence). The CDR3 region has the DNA TGTGCCAGCAGTTTTCGCAGGTCTCCCTACGAGCAGTACTTC. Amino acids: CASSFRRSPYEQYF.

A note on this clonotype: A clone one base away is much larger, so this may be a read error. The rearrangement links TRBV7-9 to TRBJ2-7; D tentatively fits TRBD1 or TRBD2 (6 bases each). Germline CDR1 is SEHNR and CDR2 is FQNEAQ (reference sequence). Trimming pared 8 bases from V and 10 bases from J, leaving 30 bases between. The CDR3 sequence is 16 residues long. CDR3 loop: CASRSQPGAMEVGQYF. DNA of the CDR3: TGTGCCAGCCGCTCCCAACCGGGGGCAATGGAAGTGGGCCAGTACTTC.

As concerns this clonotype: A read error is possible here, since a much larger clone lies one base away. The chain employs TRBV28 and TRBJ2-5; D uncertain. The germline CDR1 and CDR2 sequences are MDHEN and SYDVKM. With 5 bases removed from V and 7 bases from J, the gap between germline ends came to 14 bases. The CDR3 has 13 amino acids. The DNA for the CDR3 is TGTGCCAGCAGTCCTCTAATGAGAGGGACCCAGTACTTC. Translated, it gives CASSPLMRGTQYF.

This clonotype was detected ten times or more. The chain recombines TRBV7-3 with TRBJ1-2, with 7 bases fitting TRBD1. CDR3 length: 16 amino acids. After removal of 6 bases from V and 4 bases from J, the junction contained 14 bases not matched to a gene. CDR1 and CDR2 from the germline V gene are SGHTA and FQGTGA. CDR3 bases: TGTGCCAGCAGGCCCGATGACAGGGAAGGGGGCTATGGCTACACCTTC. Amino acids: CASRPDDREGGYGYTF.